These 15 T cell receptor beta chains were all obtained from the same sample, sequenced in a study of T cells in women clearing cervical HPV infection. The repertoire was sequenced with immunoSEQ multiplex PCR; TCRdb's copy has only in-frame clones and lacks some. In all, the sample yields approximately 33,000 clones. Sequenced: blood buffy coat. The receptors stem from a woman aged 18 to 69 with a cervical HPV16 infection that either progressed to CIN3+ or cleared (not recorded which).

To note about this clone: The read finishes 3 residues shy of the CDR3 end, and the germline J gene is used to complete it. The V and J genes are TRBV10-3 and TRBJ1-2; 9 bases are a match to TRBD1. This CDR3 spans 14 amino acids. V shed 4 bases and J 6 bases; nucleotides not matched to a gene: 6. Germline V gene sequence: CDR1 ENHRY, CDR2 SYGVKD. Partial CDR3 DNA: TGTGCCATCAGTGTCGGGGACAGGGTTGATGGC. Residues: CAISVGDRVDG. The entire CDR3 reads CAISVGDRVDGYTF.

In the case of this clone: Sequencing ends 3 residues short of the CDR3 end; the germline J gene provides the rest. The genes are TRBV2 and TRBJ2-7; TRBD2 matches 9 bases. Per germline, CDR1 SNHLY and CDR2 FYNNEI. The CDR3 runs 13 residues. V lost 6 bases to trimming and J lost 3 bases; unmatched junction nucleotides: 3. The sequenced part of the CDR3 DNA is TGTGCCAGCAGGGGGACTAGCATCTACGAG. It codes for CASRGTSIYE. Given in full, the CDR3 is CASRGTSIYEQYF.

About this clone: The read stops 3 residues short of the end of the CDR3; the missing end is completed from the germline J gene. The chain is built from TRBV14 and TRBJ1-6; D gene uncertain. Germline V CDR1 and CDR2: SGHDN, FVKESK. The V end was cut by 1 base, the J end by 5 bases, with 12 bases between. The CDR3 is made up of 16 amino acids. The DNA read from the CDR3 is TGTGCCAGCAGCCAAGGATCTGTTAGAAATAATTCACCC. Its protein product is CASSQGSVRNNSP. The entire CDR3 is CASSQGSVRNNSPLHF.

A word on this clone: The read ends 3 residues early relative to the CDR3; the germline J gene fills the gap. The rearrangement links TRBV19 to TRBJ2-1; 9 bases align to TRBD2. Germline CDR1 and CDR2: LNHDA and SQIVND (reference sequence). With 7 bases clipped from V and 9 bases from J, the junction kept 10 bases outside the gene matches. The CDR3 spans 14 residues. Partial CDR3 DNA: TGTGCCAGTATTAAGGGAGCGGGGGGTGGTGAG. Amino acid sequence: CASIKGAGGGE. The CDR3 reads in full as CASIKGAGGGEQFF.

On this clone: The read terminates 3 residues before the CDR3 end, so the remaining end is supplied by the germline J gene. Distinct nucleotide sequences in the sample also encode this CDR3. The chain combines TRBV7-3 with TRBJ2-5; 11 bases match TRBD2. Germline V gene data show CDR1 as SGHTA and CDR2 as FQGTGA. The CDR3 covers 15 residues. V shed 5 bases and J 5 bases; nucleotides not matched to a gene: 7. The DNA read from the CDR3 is TGTGCCAGCAGCGCGAGTAGCGGGAGGGCGGAGACC. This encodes CASSASSGRAET. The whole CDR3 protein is CASSASSGRAETQYF.

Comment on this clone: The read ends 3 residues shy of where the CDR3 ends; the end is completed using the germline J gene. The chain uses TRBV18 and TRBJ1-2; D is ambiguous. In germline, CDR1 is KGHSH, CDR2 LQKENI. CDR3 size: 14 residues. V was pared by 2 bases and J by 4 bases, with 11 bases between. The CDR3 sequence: CASSPKEGSYGYTF. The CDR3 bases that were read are TGTGCCAGCTCACCAAAGGAGGGCTCCTATGGC.

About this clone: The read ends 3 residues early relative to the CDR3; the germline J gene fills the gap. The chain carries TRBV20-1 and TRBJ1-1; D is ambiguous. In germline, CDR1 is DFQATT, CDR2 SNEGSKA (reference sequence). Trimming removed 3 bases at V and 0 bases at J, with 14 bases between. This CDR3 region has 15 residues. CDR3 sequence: CSASPTVLMNTEAFF. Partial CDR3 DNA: TGCAGTGCTAGCCCTACAGTGCTAATGAACACTGAA.

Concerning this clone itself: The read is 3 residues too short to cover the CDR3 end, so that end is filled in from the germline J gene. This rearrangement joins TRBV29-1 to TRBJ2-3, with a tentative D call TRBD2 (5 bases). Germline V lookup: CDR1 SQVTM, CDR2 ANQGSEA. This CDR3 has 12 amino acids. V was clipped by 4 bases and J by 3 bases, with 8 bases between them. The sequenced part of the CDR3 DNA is TGCAGCGTTGTCGGGGAAACAGATACG. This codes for CSVVGETDT. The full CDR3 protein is CSVVGETDTQYF.

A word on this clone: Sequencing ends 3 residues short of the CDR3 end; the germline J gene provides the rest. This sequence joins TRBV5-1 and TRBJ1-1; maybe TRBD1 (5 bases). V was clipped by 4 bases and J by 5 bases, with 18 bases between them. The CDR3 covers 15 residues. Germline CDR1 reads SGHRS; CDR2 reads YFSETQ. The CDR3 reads CASSPFEGRVTEAFF. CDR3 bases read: TGCGCCAGCAGCCCTTTTGAGGGGAGGGTGACTGAA.

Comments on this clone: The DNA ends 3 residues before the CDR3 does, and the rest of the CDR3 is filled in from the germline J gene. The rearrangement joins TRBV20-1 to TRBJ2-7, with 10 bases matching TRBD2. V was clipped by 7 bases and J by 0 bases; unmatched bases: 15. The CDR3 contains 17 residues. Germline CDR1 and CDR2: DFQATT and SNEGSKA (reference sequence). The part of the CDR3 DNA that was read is TGCAGTGTGGGGGAGCGGGAGGGCTATCTACCCTCCTACGAG. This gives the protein CSVGEREGYLPSYE. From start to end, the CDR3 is CSVGEREGYLPSYEQYF.

Partial CDR3 DNA: TGCGCCAGCAGCCGAATAGGGACTAGCGGGGTCCTTTCCAATGAG. This encodes CASSRIGTSGVLSNE. The whole CDR3 protein reads CASSRIGTSGVLSNEQFF. The genes are TRBV5-1 and TRBJ2-1; 13 positions agree with TRBD2. The CDR3 end is not reached by the read, which stops 3 residues before it; the germline J gene fills it in. The CDR3 totals 18 residues. CDR1 SGHRS and CDR2 YFSETQ come from the germline V gene. Germline trimming cut 4 bases from V and 6 bases from J; bases unmatched to any gene: 13. Looking up the rest from reference TRBV5-1 and TRBJ2-1 gives the full variable domain: KAGVTQTPRYLIKTRGQQVTLSCSPISGHRSVSWYQQTPGQGLQFLFEYFSETQRNKGNFPGRFSGRQFSNSRSEMNVSTLELGDSALYLCASSRIGTSGVLSNEQFFGPGTRLTVL.

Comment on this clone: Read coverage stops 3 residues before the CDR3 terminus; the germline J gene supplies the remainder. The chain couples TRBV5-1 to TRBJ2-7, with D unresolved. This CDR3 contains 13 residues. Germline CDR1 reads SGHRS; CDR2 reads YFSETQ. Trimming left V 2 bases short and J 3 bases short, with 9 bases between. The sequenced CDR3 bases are TGCGCCAGCAGCTTCCAGGTAGACTACGAG. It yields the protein CASSFQVDYE. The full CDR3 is CASSFQVDYEQYF. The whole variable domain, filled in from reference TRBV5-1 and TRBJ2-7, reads KAGVTQTPRYLIKTRGQQVTLSCSPISGHRSVSWYQQTPGQGLQFLFEYFSETQRNKGNFPGRFSGRQFSNSRSEMNVSTLELGDSALYLCASSFQVDYEQYFGPGTRLTVT.

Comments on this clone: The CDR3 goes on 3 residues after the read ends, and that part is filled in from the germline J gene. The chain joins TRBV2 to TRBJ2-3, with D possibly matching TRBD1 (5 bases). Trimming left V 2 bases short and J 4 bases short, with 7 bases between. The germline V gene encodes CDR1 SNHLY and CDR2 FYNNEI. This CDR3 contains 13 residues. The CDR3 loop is CASSENRPDTQYF. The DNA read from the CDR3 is TGTGCCAGCAGTGAAAACAGGCCAGATACG.

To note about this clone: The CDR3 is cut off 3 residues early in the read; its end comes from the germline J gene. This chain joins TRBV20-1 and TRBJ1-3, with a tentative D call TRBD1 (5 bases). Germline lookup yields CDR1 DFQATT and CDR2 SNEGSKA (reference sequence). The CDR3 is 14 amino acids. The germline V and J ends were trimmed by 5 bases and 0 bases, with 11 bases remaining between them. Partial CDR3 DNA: TGCAGTGCTTGGGGCGGGGGCTCTGGAAACACC. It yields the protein CSAWGGGSGNT. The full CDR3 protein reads CSAWGGGSGNTIYF.

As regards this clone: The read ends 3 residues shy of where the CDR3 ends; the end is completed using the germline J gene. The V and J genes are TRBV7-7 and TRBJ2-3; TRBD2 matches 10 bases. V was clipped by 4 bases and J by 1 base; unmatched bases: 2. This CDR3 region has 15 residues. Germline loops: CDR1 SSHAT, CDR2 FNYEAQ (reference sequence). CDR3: CASSSGTSGTDTQYF. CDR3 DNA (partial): TGTGCCAGCAGCTCTGGGACTAGCGGCACAGATACG.